The sample holds many counts of the clone carrying this T cell receptor (beta chain). From germline, CDR1 is SEHNR and CDR2 FQNEAQ (reference sequence). The J segment lost 0 bases and the V segment lost 2 bases, leaving 8 bases of the junction unmatched. The length of the CDR3 is 19 residues. These data originate in a study of T cells in Graves' hyperthyroidism and ophthalmopathy. In making diagnoses, clinical symptoms, serum thyroxine and TRAb, thyroid ultrasound and orbital computed tomography were all used. Using around 10 ml of fresh peripheral blood, PBMCs were prepared. Amplified TCR beta CDR3 regions came from RNA transcripts. Using the HTBI primer set, a first-round RT-PCR was run on the TCR CDR3. TCRdb analysed the multiplex PCR reads with MiXCR anew, one entry per CDR3 protein. This table has 560,000 or so distinct CDR3 sequences, less than 20% appearing once.

This clonotype was obtained from a man aged 35-49 years with Graves' ophthalmopathy. The sample taken for sequencing was blood. This chain uses TRBV7-9 with TRBJ2-1, with TRBD2 matching 12 bases. The CDR3 region is CASSLRLAGVPSSYNEQFF. As DNA, the CDR3 is TGTGCCAGCAGCTTAAGACTAGCGGGAGTTCCTAGCTCCTACAATGAGCAGTTCTTC.